This is a list of T cell receptor beta chains from one sample in a study of regulatory T cells in long-lasting Graves disease. TCRdb re-called the multiplex PCR reads with MiXCR, one entry per CDR3 protein. The table shows around 500,000 distinct CDR3 sequences, with roughly 16% occurring only once. The sample also formed part of further work on T cells in Graves' hyperthyroidism and ophthalmopathy.

Material: peripheral blood mononuclear cells (PBMCs), obtained at new diagnosis, from a patient treated with antithyroid drugs. These receptor sequences come from a woman aged 35-65 years with Graves disease. Each CDR3 is given with its conserved first and last residue. The D gene is left open where the match is weak. Part of the rows lack a size; the others show once, few, many or a class for expanded clones.

len: 12
d_gene: -
j_gene: TRBJ2-1
abundance: many
v_gene: TRBV12-3/TRBV12-4
CDR3aa: CASSFFGNEQFF
CDR3nt: TGTGCCAGCAGTTTTTTCGGAAATGAGCAGTTCTTC

len: 14
d_gene: -
j_gene: TRBJ1-6
abundance: -
v_gene: TRBV7-9
CDR3aa: CASSLETSNSPLHF
CDR3nt: TGTGCCAGCAGCTTAGAAACAAGCAATTCACCCCTCCACTTT

len: 15
d_gene: -
j_gene: TRBJ2-7
abundance: few
v_gene: TRBV11-2
CDR3aa: CASSLVSFGPYEQYF
CDR3nt: TGTGCCAGCAGCTTAGTATCGTTTGGGCCCTACGAGCAGTACTTC

len: 12
d_gene: -
j_gene: TRBJ2-3
abundance: many
v_gene: TRBV7-2
CDR3aa: CASSLVWDTQYF
CDR3nt: TGTGCCAGCAGCTTAGTTTGGGATACGCAGTATTTT

len: 13
d_gene: -
j_gene: TRBJ2-5
abundance: many
v_gene: TRBV20-1
CDR3aa: CSARGGRQETQYF
CDR3nt: TGCAGTGCTAGGGGCGGGCGGCAAGAGACCCAGTACTTC

len: 14
d_gene: -
j_gene: TRBJ2-5
abundance: few
v_gene: TRBV4-1
CDR3aa: CASSQVQIQETQYF
CDR3nt: TGCGCCAGCAGCCAAGTACAGATCCAAGAGACCCAGTACTTC

len: 12
d_gene: -
j_gene: TRBJ2-7
abundance: -
v_gene: TRBV7-9
CDR3aa: CASSSLGGEQYF
CDR3nt: TGTGCCAGCAGCTCTTTAGGGGGCGAGCAGTACTTC

len: 16
d_gene: TRBD2
j_gene: TRBJ2-7
abundance: many
v_gene: TRBV7-9
CDR3aa: CASSLGSRGRGHEQYF
CDR3nt: TGTGCCAGCAGCTTAGGCTCCCGCGGGAGGGGGCACGAGCAGTACTTC

len: 15
d_gene: -
j_gene: TRBJ2-4
abundance: once
v_gene: TRBV9
CDR3aa: CASSEGQGRENIQYF
CDR3nt: TGTGCCAGCAGCGAGGGCCAGGGACGGGAAAACATTCAGTACTTC

len: 14
d_gene: -
j_gene: TRBJ2-5
abundance: many
v_gene: TRBV12-3/TRBV12-4
CDR3aa: CASSLRVQQETQYF
CDR3nt: TGTGCCAGCAGTCTAAGGGTCCAGCAAGAGACCCAGTACTTC

len: 12
d_gene: -
j_gene: TRBJ1-1
abundance: few
v_gene: TRBV2
CDR3aa: CASSSPGQKAFF
CDR3nt: TGTGCCAGCAGCTCCCCCGGACAGAAAGCTTTCTTT

len: 12
d_gene: -
j_gene: TRBJ1-5
abundance: many
v_gene: TRBV2
CDR3aa: CASRYSGQPQHF
CDR3nt: TGTGCCAGCAGGTATTCAGGCCAGCCCCAGCATTTT

len: 15
d_gene: TRBD2
j_gene: TRBJ2-7
abundance: -
v_gene: TRBV20-1
CDR3aa: CSARSSSSGDYEQYF
CDR3nt: TGCAGTGCTAGAAGCTCCTCTAGCGGGGACTACGAGCAGTACTTC

len: 15
d_gene: -
j_gene: TRBJ2-1
abundance: -
v_gene: TRBV25-1
CDR3aa: CASRSRGESQETQFF
CDR3nt: TGTGCCAGCAGGTCGAGGGGGGAGTCACAAGAGACCCAGTTCTTC

len: 14
d_gene: -
j_gene: TRBJ1-1
abundance: few
v_gene: TRBV5-1
CDR3aa: CASRTMWANTEAFF
CDR3nt: TGCGCCAGCAGGACGATGTGGGCGAACACTGAAGCTTTCTTT

len: 16
d_gene: TRBD1
j_gene: TRBJ2-5
abundance: many
v_gene: TRBV28
CDR3aa: CASRQGARLPGETQYF
CDR3nt: TGTGCCAGCAGACAGGGGGCGCGTCTACCAGGGGAGACCCAGTACTTC

len: 15
d_gene: TRBD2
j_gene: TRBJ2-2
abundance: few
v_gene: TRBV19
CDR3aa: CASSIGLAGTGELFF
CDR3nt: TGTGCCAGTAGTATTGGACTAGCGGGGACCGGGGAGCTGTTTTTT

len: 14
d_gene: -
j_gene: TRBJ1-5
abundance: many
v_gene: TRBV5-1
CDR3aa: CASSFGQPNQPQHF
CDR3nt: TGCGCCAGCAGCTTCGGACAGCCCAATCAGCCCCAGCATTTT

len: 14
d_gene: TRBD1
j_gene: TRBJ2-1
abundance: -
v_gene: TRBV20-1
CDR3aa: CSARGGQGLWEQFF
CDR3nt: TGCAGTGCTAGAGGGGGACAGGGGTTGTGGGAGCAGTTCTTC

len: 14
d_gene: -
j_gene: TRBJ2-2
abundance: many
v_gene: TRBV5-6
CDR3aa: CASSLVGGPGELFF
CDR3nt: TGTGCCAGCAGCTTGGTGGGTGGCCCCGGGGAGCTGTTTTTT

len: 13
d_gene: -
j_gene: TRBJ1-1
abundance: many
v_gene: TRBV20-1
CDR3aa: CSAPGSLNTEAFF
CDR3nt: TGCAGTGCCCCCGGGAGCCTGAACACTGAAGCTTTCTTT

len: 12
d_gene: -
j_gene: TRBJ1-6
abundance: -
v_gene: TRBV5-1
CDR3aa: CASSSGTAPLHF
CDR3nt: TGCGCCAGCAGCTCGGGCACTGCCCCTCTCCACTTT

len: 15
d_gene: -
j_gene: TRBJ1-2
abundance: many
v_gene: TRBV10-3
CDR3aa: CAISESGGQDYGYTF
CDR3nt: TGTGCCATCAGTGAGTCGGGGGGACAAGACTATGGCTACACCTTC